One and the same sample provided the 10 T cell receptor beta chains below, sequenced in a study of beta chain features in type 1 diabetes. Of the isolated RNA, all was reverse transcribed, and so the sequenced material was expressed TCRB transcripts. Measured with immunoSEQ multiplex PCR; TCRdb has only the in-frame clones, and not every one. The sample records about 620,000 clones, 15% to 17% being singletons. What was sequenced was naive CD4+ T cells from blood. These receptors were collected from a man aged 18 to 29 in good health.

This clone was seen a handful of times. This rearrangement joins TRBV30 to TRBJ1-3; 7 nucleotides match TRBD1. From germline, CDR1 is GTSNPN and CDR2 SVGIG (reference sequence). This CDR3 is 14 amino acids long. Unmatched junction bases numbered 7, after V lost 8 bases and J lost 0 bases. The CDR3 coding sequence is TGTGCCGGGGCCGGGACAGCCTCTGGAAACACCATATATTTT. Protein product: CAGAGTASGNTIYF.

There are a few counts of this clone. The V gene is TRBV7-9, the J gene TRBJ2-3; the match to TRBD2 covers 8 bases. V dropped 5 bases and J dropped 5; count of bases not matched to a gene: 9. Germline CDR1 SEHNR, CDR2 FQNEAQ (reference sequence). This CDR3 has 15 residues. The CDR3 is CASSPGSGGRDTQYF. The DNA for the CDR3 is TGTGCCAGCAGCCCAGGGAGCGGGGGACGAGATACGCAGTATTTT.

The chain is built from TRBV7-9 and TRBJ1-2; D is perhaps TRBD1 (6 bases). Germline CDR1 SEHNR, CDR2 FQNEAQ (reference sequence). The CDR3 runs to 14 residues. V dropped 5 bases and J dropped 0 bases, with 10 bases sitting between them. CDR3 residues: CASSRDITNYGYTF. CDR3 sequence (DNA): TGTGCCAGCAGCCGGGACATTACTAACTATGGCTACACCTTC.

V gene TRBV5-4 combines with J gene TRBJ2-3; 10 bases align to TRBD1. The germline V gene has CDR1 SGHNT and CDR2 YYREEE (reference sequence). Trimming removed 1 base from V and 1 base from J; junction bases left unmatched: 6. The CDR3 sequence is 17 residues long. CDR3 sequence reads: CASSLSRTGGGTDTQYF. DNA of the CDR3: TGTGCCAGCAGCTTGTCCAGGACAGGGGGTGGCACAGATACGCAGTATTTT.

The chain carries TRBV5-4 and TRBJ1-5, with a possible D match to TRBD1 (5 bases). The CDR3 has 16 amino acids. Germline values: CDR1 SGHNT, CDR2 YYREEE (reference sequence). Trimming removed 0 bases from V and 2 bases from J, with 12 bases in between. The CDR3 here is CASSLGTRVRNQPQHF. In DNA form, the CDR3 reads TGTGCCAGCAGCTTGGGGACAAGGGTCCGCAATCAGCCCCAGCATTTT.

This clone turned up a few times. The chain couples TRBV5-1 to TRBJ1-4; 7 positions match TRBD1. Per the germline V gene, CDR1 is SGHRS and CDR2 is YFSETQ. With V trimmed by 4 bases and J by 0 bases, 3 bases remained unmatched. The CDR3 sequence is 15 residues long. Here the CDR3 DNA reads TGCGCCAGCAGCAAAGGACAGGCAACTAATGAAAAACTGTTTTTT. Translated: CASSKGQATNEKLFF. Complete variable domain (other parts from reference TRBV5-1 and TRBJ1-4): KAGVTQTPRYLIKTRGQQVTLSCSPISGHRSVSWYQQTPGQGLQFLFEYFSETQRNKGNFPGRFSGRQFSNSRSEMNVSTLELGDSALYLCASSKGQATNEKLFFGSGTQLSVL.

The chain joins TRBV6-5 to TRBJ1-2, with D unclear. The V and J ends lost 5 bases and 2 bases respectively, with 9 bases between them. This CDR3 is built from 13 residues. The germline V gene encodes CDR1 MNHEY and CDR2 SVGAGI. CDR3 bases: TGTGCCAGCAGTCGAGTTATAAACTATGGCTACACCTTC. Residues: CASSRVINYGYTF.

This clone was picked up a small number of times. The chain has TRBV9 and TRBJ2-7; D possibly corresponds to TRBD2 (7 bases). The CDR3 covers 14 residues. Germline V gene sequence: CDR1 SGDLS, CDR2 YYNGEE. Trimming removed 4 bases at V and 4 bases at J, with 15 bases between. The DNA of the CDR3 is TGTGCCAGCAGCCCCCGCGGGGGCTGGTACGAGCAGTACTTC. Protein product: CASSPRGGWYEQYF.

The chain employs TRBV30 and TRBJ1-1; TRBD1 aligns across 7 bases. The CDR3 spans 15 residues. Germline lookup yields CDR1 GTSNPN and CDR2 SVGIG (reference sequence). V shed 3 bases and J 1 base; nucleotides not matched to a gene: 8. CDR3 sequence reads: CAWSHAGTANTEAFF. DNA for the CDR3: TGTGCCTGGAGCCACGCCGGGACAGCGAACACTGAAGCTTTCTTT.

The V and J genes are TRBV29-1 and TRBJ1-3; 7 bases are shared with TRBD1. J gave up 0 bases and V 6 bases, and 8 bases lay outside the gene matches. Germline CDR1 and CDR2: SQVTM and ANQGSEA. The CDR3 loop spans 15 amino acids. The CDR3: CSVERGQSSGNTIYF. The CDR3 DNA is TGCAGCGTGGAAAGGGGGCAGTCCTCTGGAAACACCATATATTTT.